This T cell receptor (beta chain) was retrieved from a study of shared clonotypes between healthy human individuals (dated by TCRdb to the early 2020s). With respect to the entire study: Three men and a couple of women, aged 18 to 49 years, made up the cohort. To estimate repertoire size and how much clonotype sharing occurs between individuals, the study deeply sequenced the blood TCR repertoires of five healthy adults. For each donor, CD4 naive and CD4 memory were each given three plates, CD8 naive was given two plates, and CD8 memory was given one plate. Each donor's leukapheresis produced roughly between roughly 0.85 and 10 billion PBMCs. Different laboratories and diverse techniques were used to prepare libraries and sequence TCR repertoires, to increase sequencing depth and limit assay-specific biases.

Healthy HIV-negative adults with no recently reported acute infections or vaccinations were included as donors. Only Caucasian adults living in Nashville, Tennessee, USA were represented among the donors. Magnetic negative selection was used to enrich CD4+ T cells, after which naive cells were positively selected on CD45RA and the negative fraction became the memory subset. Blood was obtained by leukapheresis, after which PBMCs were separated by Ficoll-Histopaque density gradient centrifugation and cryopreserved in liquid nitrogen vapor phase. Analytical flow cytometry was used to check the purity and quantity of every magnetically sorted T cell population. From each sorted fraction, genomic DNA was isolated and quantified by UV absorbance on a Nanodrop 2000c. TCR CDR3 regions were amplified from genomic DNA by multiplex PCR using the deep immunoSEQ assay. Extracted genomic DNA from each cell subset was spread evenly across all wells of several immunoSEQ 96-well plates, with each plate serving as a replicate. For sorted subsets, 200 to 250 ng genomic DNA, equal to about 30,000 T cell genomes, was loaded into each replicate PCR. Purified libraries were quantified with a Qubit 3.0 fluorometer, sized on a Bioanalyzer 2100, and re-quantified with the KAPA Library Quantification kit. Each immunoSEQ 96-well plate was sequenced on its own single-read 150-cycle Illumina NextSeq 550 flow cell. Concerning the study's data processing: Because only junctional sequences without quality scores were contained in the immunoSEQ output, filtering matching that applied to full-length reads could not be performed. To assign V/J genes and CDR3, sequences were annotated against IMGT germline references using PyIR, a Python wrapper for IgBLAST v1.9. Reads were removed for weak V/J assignments (E-value above 1e-6), missing CDR3, stop codons, out-of-frame junctions, or ambiguous translated residues. V3J clonotypes were defined by identical inferred V gene, J gene, and CDR3 amino acid sequence. Percentage overlap between repertoires was calculated by dividing the number of shared unique clonotypes by the size of the smaller repertoire. Three approaches were used to assess repertoire richness: RTK rarefaction, the Chao1 estimator, and Recon v2.1 estimates of unobserved clonotypes. Generation probabilities for all TCRbeta clonotypes obtained by the gDNA method from a few donors were computed using OLGA. TCRdb provides this immuneACCESS table in a form limited to in-frame rearrangements. Some clones are lacking; in checked studies, under half of them reflect an unresolved V gene, and why the rest are absent is not known. V, J and clone size derive from that table, while D and trimming were established from the DNA sequence. Counted in this sample were approximately 2,000,000 clones; around 92% of them appeared once. The ten largest clonotypes hold 0.3% to 0.4% of the sample.

Study-wide findings and limitations: Compared with non-shared clonotypes, clonotypes shared by all four sorted-subset donors had higher generation probabilities. Based on pairwise subsampling, the degree of clonotype sharing among donors was expected to be affected by sequencing depth. Even with the large sequencing depth, rarefaction of the sorted-subset datasets indicated that sequencing was incomplete. Because the study included only a small number of donors, the genetic and exposure-history diversity represented was limited. Sharing across several donors was observed for 4.5% to 6.5% of naive CD4, less than 4% of naive CD8, 2.3% of memory CD4, and about 0.4% of memory CD8 clonotypes. Naive subsets generally had larger estimated clonotype richness than memory subsets. Sampling was limited to blood, and TCR repertoires in tissue likely differ from TCR repertoires in blood.

On this clone itself: It has no known antigen specificity. Base qualities are missing; no much larger clone stands one base away.

The germline V gene encodes CDR1 MGHRA and CDR2 YSYEKL. V loses 0 bases, J loses 0 bases, and the germline ends lie 11 bases apart. From cysteine to phenylalanine, the CDR3 is 16 amino acids long. The retained sequence is limited to the CDR3, 48 bases, with the frame set at the first base. The sequence came from a man aged 18-30 years in good health. Some clones in this sample may be carry-over from other donors' samples. The rearranged segments are TRBV4-1 and TRBJ1-2, with the D segment identity uncertain. The specimen sequenced was naive CD4+ T cells from PBMCs. What the cell subset or site label conveys for this sample: CD45RA+ positively selected. In nucleotides, the sequence is TGCGCCAGCAGCCAAGAGTGGGCACAATCTAACTATGGCTACACCTTC. The translation is CASSQEWAQSNYGYTF.